The 27 T cell receptor beta chains presented below share a single source sample, sequenced in a study of blood T cell repertoires in COVID-19. Measured with immunoSEQ multiplex PCR; TCRdb has only the in-frame clones, and not every one. The sample lists some 280,000 clones, about 89% occurring once. The sample consisted of peripheral blood. The receptors stem from a woman aged 55 to 70 with acute or convalescent COVID-19.

The V gene is TRBV7-9, the J gene TRBJ1-1, with TRBD1 as a possible D gene (5 bases). The V gene lost 11 bases and the J gene lost 4 bases, with 14 bases spanning the gap. Looked up from germline, CDR1 is SEHNR and CDR2 is FQNEAQ (reference sequence). The CDR3 covers 12 residues. The CDR3 reads CALGGGITEAFF. CDR3 DNA: TGTGCCCTGGGGGGAGGAATCACTGAAGCTTTCTTT.

This chain connects TRBV7-2 to TRBJ2-3, with D uncertain. V was clipped by 7 bases and J by 2 bases, with 16 bases between them. Germline loops: CDR1 SGHTA, CDR2 FQGNSA. This CDR3 spans 15 amino acids. DNA for the CDR3: TGTGCCAGCACCCTCCGCGAAAGTTTCACAGATACGCAGTATTTT. Amino acids: CASTLRESFTDTQYF.

This clone showed up just once. This chain uses TRBV9 with TRBJ1-1; possible D gene TRBD1, 5 bases. Germline-derived CDR1 and CDR2 are SGDLS and YYNGEE. The CDR3 spans 13 residues. V lost 3 bases and J lost 4, with 10 bases in between. CDR3 sequence: CASSEGMATEAFF. The CDR3, as DNA: TGTGCCAGCAGCGAGGGGATGGCCACTGAAGCTTTCTTT.

This clone was recorded once. The gene calls are TRBV13 and TRBJ2-2, with TRBD1 as a possible D gene (5 bases). Germline-derived CDR1 and CDR2 are PRHDT and FYEKMQ (reference sequence). The CDR3 sequence is 16 residues long. V was shortened by 4 bases and J by 4 bases, with 16 bases between the two germline ends. CDR3 in amino acids: CASSSISRVGTGELFF. In nucleotides, the CDR3 is TGTGCCAGCAGCTCAATCAGCAGGGTTGGCACCGGGGAGCTGTTTTTT.

V is TRBV12-3 or TRBV12-4 and J is TRBJ1-5; TRBD1 aligns across 7 bases. This CDR3 comprises 13 residues. After removal of 5 bases from V and 6 bases from J, the junction contained 4 bases not matched to a gene. The CDR3 here is CASSAQGTQPQHF. Here the CDR3 DNA reads TGTGCCAGCAGTGCACAGGGGACTCAGCCCCAGCATTTT.

J is TRBJ2-5 and V is TRBV7-7; 8 bases agree with TRBD2. V dropped 6 bases and J dropped 1; count of bases not matched to a gene: 13. CDR3 length equals 17 residues. The germline V gene has CDR1 SSHAT and CDR2 FNYEAQ (reference sequence). CDR3 sequence reads: CASRPTSGGGPQETQYF. In DNA, the CDR3 is TGTGCCAGCAGACCCACTTCTGGCGGGGGGCCCCAAGAGACCCAGTACTTC.

The genes are TRBV20-1 and TRBJ2-1, with D unclear. CDR3 size: 14 residues. The V end was cut by 3 bases, the J end by 4 bases, with 13 bases between. CDR1 is DFQATT and CDR2 is SNEGSKA in the germline V gene (reference sequence). The CDR3 sequence is CSASYRSQYNEQFF. CDR3 nucleotides: TGCAGTGCTAGTTACAGATCACAGTACAATGAGCAGTTCTTC.

The chain combines TRBV2 with TRBJ1-2; D gene uncertain. The CDR3 covers 16 residues. Germline V gene sequence: CDR1 SNHLY, CDR2 FYNNEI. Trimming took 3 bases from V and 5 from J, leaving 19 bases between them. The CDR3 sequence: CASSDDLAEHKYGYTF. CDR3 bases: TGTGCCAGCAGTGATGATCTCGCGGAACACAAATATGGCTACACCTTC.

The chain recombines TRBV7-6 with TRBJ1-4; no clear D gene. V was trimmed by 5 bases and J by 4 bases, leaving 17 bases between them. Looked up from germline, CDR1 is SGHVS and CDR2 is FNYEAQ. The length of the CDR3 is 16 residues. This CDR3 reads CASSPTAGRVNEKLFF. The CDR3 bases are TGTGCCAGCAGCCCCACGGCGGGCCGGGTTAATGAAAAACTGTTTTTT.

V usage is TRBV27 and J usage is TRBJ2-1; TRBD1 matches at 10 bases. The CDR3 consists of 14 residues. The V and J ends lost 2 bases and 6 bases, in that order; junction bases with no gene match: 1. Germline V CDR1 and CDR2: MNHEY, SMNVEV (reference sequence). In DNA, the CDR3 is TGTGCCAGCAGTTTACGACAGGGGGCCAATGAGCAGTTCTTC. It codes for CASSLRQGANEQFF.

V usage is TRBV10-3 and J usage is TRBJ1-5, with D perhaps matching TRBD1 (5 bases). The CDR3 contains 15 residues. V lost 4 bases, J lost 0 bases, and 10 bases lay in between. The germline V gene has CDR1 ENHRY and CDR2 SYGVKD. The CDR3 nucleotides read TGTGCCATCAGTGGGGGGGGGAATAGCAATCAGCCCCAGCATTTT. Amino acids: CAISGGGNSNQPQHF.

The V and J genes are TRBV28 and TRBJ2-7; D may be TRBD1 (6 bases). Germline V gene data show CDR1 as MDHEN and CDR2 as SYDVKM. V dropped 8 bases and J dropped 2 bases, with 16 bases sitting between them. The CDR3 is 14 amino acids. CDR3 amino acids: CASVEPGGPYEQYF. The CDR3 DNA is TGTGCCAGCGTAGAGCCTGGGGGCCCCTACGAGCAGTACTTC.

The V and J genes are TRBV5-4 and TRBJ1-1; possibly TRBD1 for D (5 bases). CDR1 SGHNT and CDR2 YYREEE come from the germline V gene (reference sequence). V lost 4 bases and J 10 bases, leaving 20 bases between the germline ends. This CDR3 region has 14 residues. The CDR3 region is CASSNGVHGRGAFF. The CDR3, as DNA: TGTGCCAGCAGCAATGGGGTACACGGGAGGGGAGCTTTCTTT.

The sample holds one count of this clone. The J gene is TRBJ1-4, the V gene TRBV6-5; 7 bases align to TRBD1. Losses at the gene ends were 7 bases for V and 8 bases for J; bases not matched to a gene: 10. CDR3 length: 14 residues. Germline V gives CDR1 MNHEY, CDR2 SVGAGI. The CDR3 sequence: CASTNNRGREKLFF. In DNA form, the CDR3 reads TGTGCCAGCACCAACAACAGGGGCAGGGAAAAACTGTTTTTT.

The chain combines TRBV5-4 with TRBJ1-6, with 12 bases that match TRBD1. Germline CDR1 is SGHNT and CDR2 is YYREEE (reference sequence). V lost 5 bases and J lost 7; bases outside the gene matches: 10. The CDR3 extends over 17 amino acids. For the CDR3, the DNA is TGTGCCAGCAGTAAGGGACAGGGGGCGCAACAAAATTCACCCCTCCACTTT. Translation: CASSKGQGAQQNSPLHF.

This chain connects TRBV30 to TRBJ1-5; D possibly corresponds to TRBD1 (5 bases). This CDR3 has 17 residues. V lost 3 bases to trimming and J lost 2 bases, with 20 bases between them. Germline assignment: CDR1 GTSNPN and CDR2 SVGIG (reference sequence). As DNA, the CDR3 is TGTGCCTGGAGCCTCAGGGTAACTCGCTTAGGCAATCAGCCCCAGCATTTT. Its translation is CAWSLRVTRLGNQPQHF.

The rearrangement links TRBV24-1 to TRBJ2-2, with D maybe TRBD2 (5 bases). This CDR3 has 16 residues. V lost 2 bases to trimming and J lost 6 bases, with 15 bases between them. Germline V lookup: CDR1 KGHDR, CDR2 SFDVKD. The chain's CDR3 is CATSDSPRSRAGELFF. The CDR3 coding sequence is TGTGCCACCAGTGATTCGCCCCGGTCGCGGGCCGGGGAGCTGTTTTTT.

The V gene is TRBV2, the J gene TRBJ1-6; TRBD1 is a possible D gene (6 bases). V lost 6 bases, J lost 0 bases, and 12 bases lay in between. CDR1 is SNHLY and CDR2 is FYNNEI in the germline V gene. The CDR3 consists of 16 residues. The CDR3 reads CASSGDRPSYNSPLHF. CDR3 DNA: TGTGCCAGCAGCGGTGACAGGCCCTCCTATAATTCACCCCTCCACTTT.

The chain is built from TRBV2 and TRBJ1-4, with 9 bases aligning to TRBD1. The CDR3 has 15 amino acids. V shed 7 bases, J shed 0 bases, and the junction held 3 bases outside the gene matches. Germline V lookup: CDR1 SNHLY, CDR2 FYNNEI. CDR3 bases: TGTGCCAGCACCCGGACAGGGGCAACTAATGAAAAACTGTTTTTT. Its translation: CASTRTGATNEKLFF.

This rearrangement joins TRBV6-5 to TRBJ1-5, with 7 bases that match TRBD1. The CDR3 sequence is 13 residues long. CDR1 and CDR2 from the germline V gene are MNHEY and SVGAGI. V shed 6 bases, J shed 9 bases, and the junction held 8 bases outside the gene matches. For the CDR3, the DNA is TGTGCCAGCAGCGGGGGACAGCTGGGGCCCCAGCATTTT. Its protein is CASSGGQLGPQHF.

The chain recombines TRBV6-6 with TRBJ2-3; 7 bases align to TRBD2. With V trimmed by 5 bases and J by 8 bases, 10 bases remained unmatched. The CDR3 spans 14 residues. The V gene's germline CDR1 is MNHNY and CDR2 SVGAGI (reference sequence). CDR3 sequence (DNA): TGTGCCAGCAGTACAGACCGCGCGGGAGCTACGCAGTATTTT. Translated, it gives CASSTDRAGATQYF.

The count of this clone is one. The V gene is TRBV7-2, the J gene TRBJ2-5; D remains ambiguous. The CDR3 has 13 residues. Trimming took 2 bases from V and 3 from J, leaving 7 bases between them. The V gene's germline CDR1 is SGHTA and CDR2 FQGNSA. CDR3 nucleotide sequence: TGTGCCAGCAGCTTAAACAGAGAAGAGACCCAGTACTTC. It is translated as CASSLNREETQYF. Looking up the rest from reference TRBV7-2 and TRBJ2-5 gives the full variable domain: GAGVSQSPSNKVTEKGKDVELRCDPISGHTALYWYRQSLGQGLEFLIYFQGNSAPDKSGLPSDRFSAERTGGSVSTLTIQRTQQEDSAVYLCASSLNREETQYFGPGTRLLVL.

The J gene is TRBJ1-1, the V gene TRBV6-5; TRBD1 agrees at 7 bases. Germline trimming cut 2 bases from V and 1 base from J; bases unmatched to any gene: 7. Germline CDR1 and CDR2: MNHEY and SVGAGI. The CDR3 is made up of 16 amino acids. The CDR3: CASSYRVAGGNTEAFF. CDR3 nucleotides: TGTGCCAGCAGTTACCGGGTGGCAGGGGGGAACACTGAAGCTTTCTTT.

The chain is built from TRBV27 and TRBJ1-4; D may be TRBD1 (5 bases). Per the germline V gene, CDR1 is MNHEY and CDR2 is SMNVEV (reference sequence). V lost 3 bases and J lost 3, with 11 bases in between. CDR3 length: 15 amino acids. Written as DNA, the CDR3 is TGTGCCAGCAGTTTTGGAAGGGGATCTAATGAAAAACTGTTTTTT. Its protein is CASSFGRGSNEKLFF.

J is TRBJ2-7 and V is TRBV28; 9 bases map to TRBD1. Germline-derived CDR1 and CDR2 are MDHEN and SYDVKM. This CDR3 is built from 15 residues. The ends lost 6 bases at V and 5 bases at J; junction bases unmatched: 11. CDR3 loop: CASSRGDRDWHEQYF. CDR3 sequence (DNA): TGTGCCAGCAGCCGAGGGGACAGGGACTGGCACGAGCAGTACTTC.

V is TRBV29-1 and J is TRBJ2-7, with 7 bases lining up with TRBD1. Germline CDR1 is SQVTM and CDR2 is ANQGSEA. The CDR3 consists of 13 residues. After removal of 4 bases from V and 2 bases from J, the junction contained 5 bases not matched to a gene. The CDR3 reads CSVGRQGPYEQYF. The CDR3 nucleotides read TGCAGCGTTGGGAGACAGGGCCCCTACGAGCAGTACTTC.

V gene TRBV5-1 combines with J gene TRBJ2-1, with D perhaps TRBD1 (5 bases). Per germline, CDR1 SGHRS and CDR2 YFSETQ. The CDR3 totals 13 residues. V was shortened by 0 bases and J by 4 bases, with 5 bases between the two germline ends. The CDR3: CASSLGQYNEQFF. CDR3 DNA: TGCGCCAGCAGCTTGGGACAGTACAATGAGCAGTTCTTC.